These T cell receptor beta chains were read from a single sample in a study of T-cell reconstitution after alpha-beta-depleted transplantation in children. TCRdb redid the calling of the PCR reads with MiXCR, one entry per CDR3 protein. The sample includes a few hundred thousand distinct CDR3 sequences, about an eighth of them seen just once. The source was PBMCs, collected from the stem cell graft. The origin of the receptors is a human donor who donated a stem cell graft to a child with Fanconi anemia. CDR3s include the opening cysteine and the closing phenylalanine or tryptophan. Fields, in order: V gene, J gene, clone size, CDR3 protein. Where a row states a size, it is once, few, many or the class of an expanded clone; other rows omit it.

v_gene: TRBV11-2
j_gene: TRBJ2-4
abundance: many
CDR3aa: CASSLGQENIQYF

v_gene: TRBV30
j_gene: TRBJ2-3
abundance: few
CDR3aa: CAWSSRVITPSRPDTQYF

v_gene: TRBV20-1
j_gene: TRBJ2-1
abundance: many
CDR3aa: CSALGTSGGEREQFF

v_gene: TRBV7-9
j_gene: TRBJ2-5
abundance: -
CDR3aa: CASSLGGILPAETQYF

v_gene: TRBV18
j_gene: TRBJ2-2
abundance: few
CDR3aa: CASSPTGTATGELFF

v_gene: TRBV12-3/TRBV12-4
j_gene: TRBJ2-1
abundance: -
CDR3aa: CASSYLGFYNEQFF

v_gene: TRBV6-1
j_gene: TRBJ2-7
abundance: -
CDR3aa: CASSTNTALWQYF

v_gene: TRBV20-1
j_gene: TRBJ1-2
abundance: few
CDR3aa: CSASSTGGYTF

v_gene: TRBV12-3/TRBV12-4
j_gene: TRBJ2-5
abundance: many
CDR3aa: CASSHLKPGTSGQETQYF

v_gene: TRBV12-3/TRBV12-4
j_gene: TRBJ2-2
abundance: few
CDR3aa: CASSPRRATVDHHGELFF

v_gene: TRBV13
j_gene: TRBJ1-4
abundance: -
CDR3aa: CASSFVGQGSEKLFF

v_gene: TRBV7-6
j_gene: TRBJ1-1
abundance: few
CDR3aa: CASSFRGVGGAFF

v_gene: TRBV29-1
j_gene: TRBJ1-2
abundance: few
CDR3aa: CSVEEDRARGYTF

v_gene: TRBV5-1
j_gene: TRBJ2-3
abundance: many
CDR3aa: CASSLEQQNTDTQYF

v_gene: TRBV4-3
j_gene: TRBJ2-1
abundance: many
CDR3aa: CASSQDRPGTLIEQFF

v_gene: TRBV6-5
j_gene: TRBJ1-1
abundance: many
CDR3aa: CASRGDIVNTEAFF

v_gene: TRBV5-4
j_gene: TRBJ2-3
abundance: -
CDR3aa: CASNPRGGALDTQYF

v_gene: TRBV7-9
j_gene: TRBJ2-6
abundance: few
CDR3aa: CASRFTGGTGANVLTF

v_gene: TRBV7-9
j_gene: TRBJ2-1
abundance: few
CDR3aa: CAIRYGVAGGPGEQFF

v_gene: TRBV7-2
j_gene: TRBJ2-5
abundance: few
CDR3aa: CASSTHASMGGQETQYF

v_gene: TRBV4-2
j_gene: TRBJ1-6
abundance: -
CDR3aa: CASSPPRGEVIIPPLHF

v_gene: TRBV11-2
j_gene: TRBJ2-5
abundance: many
CDR3aa: CASSLRVQETQYF

v_gene: TRBV4-3
j_gene: TRBJ2-5
abundance: few
CDR3aa: CASSQEYGTGYLGETQYF

v_gene: TRBV4-2
j_gene: TRBJ2-2
abundance: few
CDR3aa: CASSPDGGGSGELFF

v_gene: TRBV7-2
j_gene: TRBJ2-5
abundance: few
CDR3aa: CASSFGLAGAQETQYF

v_gene: TRBV6-2/TRBV6-3
j_gene: TRBJ1-1
abundance: -
CDR3aa: CASNPRLYTEAFF

v_gene: TRBV5-1
j_gene: TRBJ1-4
abundance: many
CDR3aa: CASSAGGGRSNEKLFF

v_gene: TRBV12-3/TRBV12-4
j_gene: TRBJ1-2
abundance: -
CDR3aa: CANLGRNGYTF

v_gene: TRBV5-8
j_gene: TRBJ2-5
abundance: few
CDR3aa: CASSRTGGMETQYF

v_gene: TRBV3-1
j_gene: TRBJ1-2
abundance: few
CDR3aa: CASSQPFGNYGYTF

v_gene: TRBV2
j_gene: TRBJ2-6
abundance: many
CDR3aa: CASSLDSNSGANVLTF

v_gene: TRBV29-1
j_gene: TRBJ1-2
abundance: -
CDR3aa: CSVAEDSLFGYTF

v_gene: TRBV7-6
j_gene: TRBJ1-3
abundance: -
CDR3aa: CATSLVLGNTIYF

v_gene: TRBV18
j_gene: TRBJ1-1
abundance: few
CDR3aa: CASSPPIPSNTEAFF

v_gene: TRBV5-1
j_gene: TRBJ2-7
abundance: few
CDR3aa: CASSMDRGSYEQYF

v_gene: TRBV5-1
j_gene: TRBJ2-2
abundance: -
CDR3aa: CASSLGGTRVTGELFF

v_gene: TRBV10-1
j_gene: TRBJ1-2
abundance: -
CDR3aa: CASRGRGGGYTF

v_gene: TRBV7-9
j_gene: TRBJ1-2
abundance: few
CDR3aa: CASTQGGDGSGYTF

v_gene: TRBV7-9
j_gene: TRBJ2-5
abundance: -
CDR3aa: CASSITSGGGQTQYF

v_gene: TRBV4-2
j_gene: TRBJ2-1
abundance: -
CDR3aa: CASSQVTGGNEQFF

v_gene: TRBV6-1
j_gene: TRBJ2-3
abundance: few
CDR3aa: CASSFLAGDTQYF

v_gene: TRBV7-9
j_gene: TRBJ2-7
abundance: -
CDR3aa: CASGGYEQYF

v_gene: TRBV6-5
j_gene: TRBJ1-1
abundance: few
CDR3aa: CASSFPRRGLQRSTEAFF

v_gene: TRBV7-8
j_gene: TRBJ1-1
abundance: many
CDR3aa: CASSSTDTSERTAFF

v_gene: TRBV5-6
j_gene: TRBJ1-1
abundance: -
CDR3aa: CASSSGGSWNTEAFF

v_gene: TRBV9
j_gene: TRBJ2-7
abundance: few
CDR3aa: CASSVGIGAGISYEQYF

v_gene: TRBV10-3
j_gene: TRBJ1-2
abundance: many
CDR3aa: CAIRGGGTVGGYTF

v_gene: TRBV12-3/TRBV12-4
j_gene: TRBJ1-5
abundance: few
CDR3aa: CASRGTADQPQHF

v_gene: TRBV7-2
j_gene: TRBJ2-5
abundance: -
CDR3aa: CASRDSAGETQYF

v_gene: TRBV12-3/TRBV12-4
j_gene: TRBJ1-1
abundance: -
CDR3aa: CASSSEGPENTEAFF

v_gene: TRBV14
j_gene: TRBJ2-1
abundance: few
CDR3aa: CASSQESIWGQYNEQFF

v_gene: TRBV20-1
j_gene: TRBJ1-4
abundance: few
CDR3aa: CSARGGGAATNEKLFF

v_gene: TRBV11-2
j_gene: TRBJ2-5
abundance: many
CDR3aa: CASSYNLETQYF

v_gene: TRBV4-2
j_gene: TRBJ1-2
abundance: few
CDR3aa: CASSPGTGTGVANYGYTF

v_gene: TRBV10-1
j_gene: TRBJ1-1
abundance: many
CDR3aa: CASSQGFTEAFF